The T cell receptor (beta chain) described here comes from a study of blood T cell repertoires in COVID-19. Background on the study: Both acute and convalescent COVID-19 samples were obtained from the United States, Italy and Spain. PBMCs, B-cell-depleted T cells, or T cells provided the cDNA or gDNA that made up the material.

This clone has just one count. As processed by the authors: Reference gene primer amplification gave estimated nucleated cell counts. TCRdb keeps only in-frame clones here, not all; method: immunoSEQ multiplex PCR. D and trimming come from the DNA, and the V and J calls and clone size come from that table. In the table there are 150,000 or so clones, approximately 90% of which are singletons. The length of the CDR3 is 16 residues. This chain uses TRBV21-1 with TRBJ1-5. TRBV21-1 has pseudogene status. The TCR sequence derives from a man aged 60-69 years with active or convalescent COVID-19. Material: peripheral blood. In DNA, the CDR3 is TGTGCCAGCAGCAAAGAGGGACGGGGGGCGGATCAGCCCCAGCATTTT. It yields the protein CASSKEGRGADQPQHF.